These 16 T cell receptor beta chains originate from one sample sequenced in a study of response to subunit inactivated influenza vaccine. Each CDR3 protein is one row after TCRdb ran MiXCR on the RT-PCR reads. The sample contains about 780,000 distinct CDR3 sequences, approximately 17% of which appear only once. Here the sequenced sample was PBMCs from blood, taken about 5 days after vaccination. The source is a man in his forties or fifties who received an inactivated influenza vaccine.

This chain uses TRBV27 with TRBJ1-1; no clear D gene. The CDR3 has 15 residues. Germline V gene sequence: CDR1 MNHEY, CDR2 SMNVEV (reference sequence). Trimming cost V 5 bases and J 2 bases, with 15 bases left between them. The CDR3 protein is CASSKIRAENTEAFF. DNA for the CDR3: TGTGCCAGCAGTAAAATCCGGGCAGAAAACACTGAAGCTTTCTTT.

This clonotype showed up just a few times. The V gene is TRBV10-3, the J gene TRBJ2-1; D unresolved. Per germline, CDR1 ENHRY and CDR2 SYGVKD. Trimming took 3 bases from V and 2 from J, leaving 11 bases between them. The length of the CDR3 is 15 residues. CDR3 sequence reads: CAISENPLTYNEQFF. The DNA for the CDR3 is TGTGCCATCAGTGAAAACCCCTTAACCTACAATGAGCAGTTCTTC.

V usage is TRBV29-1 and J usage is TRBJ2-1; 8 nucleotides match TRBD1. V was clipped by 6 bases and J by 7 bases; unmatched bases: 5. The CDR3 consists of 12 residues. CDR1 and CDR2 from the germline V gene are SQVTM and ANQGSEA. DNA of the CDR3: TGCAGCGTCCAAAGGACAGGGAATGAGCAGTTCTTC. Encoded protein: CSVQRTGNEQFF.

This clonotype showed up just a few times. The rearrangement joins TRBV10-3 to TRBJ2-1, with 8 positions matching TRBD1. The V gene's germline CDR1 is ENHRY and CDR2 SYGVKD. The J segment lost 9 bases and the V segment lost 3 bases, leaving 10 bases of the junction unmatched. The CDR3 is 15 residues long. The CDR3: CAISDSGQGRIEQFF. CDR3 DNA: TGTGCCATCAGTGATTCCGGACAGGGTAGGATTGAGCAGTTCTTC.

This chain uses TRBV20-1 with TRBJ2-7; D call uncertain. The germline gives CDR1 DFQATT, CDR2 SNEGSKA (reference sequence). The CDR3 contains 15 residues. V was trimmed by 1 base and J by 2 bases, leaving 15 bases between them. The CDR3 is CSARAGVFEPYEQYF. The DNA of the CDR3 is TGCAGTGCTAGAGCCGGCGTGTTCGAGCCCTACGAGCAGTACTTC.

The chain couples TRBV28 to TRBJ2-7, with 9 nucleotides matching TRBD2. Germline trimming cut 2 bases from V and 2 bases from J; bases unmatched to any gene: 7. CDR1 and CDR2 (germline): MDHEN, SYDVKM. The CDR3 contains 16 residues. The CDR3, as DNA: TGTGCCAGCAGTTTAAAACTAGCGGGTTTAACCTACGAGCAGTACTTC. Encoded protein: CASSLKLAGLTYEQYF.

This clonotype has ten or more counts. The chain uses TRBV5-1 and TRBJ2-7, with 8 bases fitting TRBD1. The trim removed 2 bases at V and 6 bases at J, leaving 1 base unmatched. The CDR3 sequence is 12 residues long. Germline lookup yields CDR1 SGHRS and CDR2 YFSETQ. CDR3 region: CASSFGTGEQYF. In nucleotides, the CDR3 is TGCGCCAGCAGCTTTGGGACAGGCGAGCAGTACTTC. Filled out from reference TRBV5-1 and TRBJ2-7, the complete variable domain reads KAGVTQTPRYLIKTRGQQVTLSCSPISGHRSVSWYQQTPGQGLQFLFEYFSETQRNKGNFPGRFSGRQFSNSRSEMNVSTLELGDSALYLCASSFGTGEQYFGPGTRLTVT.

This clonotype was recorded a few times. The V call is TRBV5-5, the J call TRBJ1-1; D gene ambiguous. The CDR3 length is 14 residues. Germline CDR1 is SGHKS and CDR2 is YYEKEE (reference sequence). The germline V and J ends were trimmed by 3 bases and 5 bases, with 14 bases remaining between them. CDR3 protein: CASSSYLVGTEAFF. CDR3 DNA: TGTGCCAGCAGCTCGTACCTAGTTGGAACTGAAGCTTTCTTT.

V gene TRBV3-1 combines with J gene TRBJ2-3; no firm D call. Trimming removed 5 bases at V and 0 bases at J, with 15 bases between. Germline-derived CDR1 and CDR2 are LGHDT and YNNKEL (reference sequence). The CDR3 has 16 residues. The CDR3 here is CASSYGPTKSTDTQYF. CDR3 DNA: TGTGCCAGCAGCTACGGACCGACAAAAAGCACAGATACGCAGTATTTT.

This clonotype came up many times. The chain is built from TRBV6-1 and TRBJ2-2; the match to TRBD2 covers 9 bases. CDR3 length equals 15 residues. CDR1 and CDR2 (germline): MNHNS, SASEGT. V lost 3 bases and J lost 5; bases outside the gene matches: 4. The CDR3, as DNA: TGTGCCAGCAGTGAGACTAGCGGTATTACCGGGGAGCTGTTTTTT. It yields the protein CASSETSGITGELFF.

This chain links TRBV20-1 with TRBJ2-7; D remains ambiguous. CDR1 and CDR2 (germline): DFQATT, SNEGSKA (reference sequence). The CDR3 consists of 16 residues. V was pared by 0 bases and J by 0 bases, with 15 bases between. In DNA, the CDR3 is TGCAGTGCTAGAGATCCCGCAGGATCGAGCTCCTACGAGCAGTACTTC. The encoded protein is CSARDPAGSSSYEQYF.

The chain joins TRBV5-1 to TRBJ2-5, with TRBD1 as a possible D gene (6 bases). The CDR3 runs to 14 residues. Deletions cut 3 bases from V and 2 bases from J, with 11 bases between. Germline assignment: CDR1 SGHRS and CDR2 YFSETQ. The CDR3 protein is CASSSQGLQETQYF. The CDR3 DNA reads TGCGCCAGCAGCTCCCAGGGGTTACAAGAGACCCAGTACTTC.

The sample holds a few counts of this clonotype. The rearrangement joins TRBV28 to TRBJ2-2; D ambiguous. The ends were cut back, 4 bases at V and 6 bases at J, with 15 bases in the middle. The CDR3 totals 15 residues. Germline assignment: CDR1 MDHEN and CDR2 SYDVKM. The CDR3 bases are TGTGCCAGCAGTTATTATAAGGATTCGGCCGGGGAGCTGTTTTTT. It codes for CASSYYKDSAGELFF.

This clonotype was observed at least ten times. The chain recombines TRBV7-3 with TRBJ1-1; D is perhaps TRBD1 (5 bases). CDR1 and CDR2 (germline): SGHTA, FQGTGA. The CDR3 extends over 14 amino acids. Deletions cut 6 bases from V and 3 bases from J, with 14 bases between. CDR3 region: CASRVGQGDTEAFF. DNA of the CDR3: TGTGCCAGCAGAGTCGGGCAGGGCGACACTGAAGCTTTCTTT.

This clonotype was counted many times. V gene TRBV5-4 combines with J gene TRBJ2-3; TRBD1 matches at 9 bases. Germline V gives CDR1 SGHNT, CDR2 YYREEE (reference sequence). The CDR3 has 14 residues. V was clipped by 4 bases and J by 5 bases; unmatched bases: 5. CDR3 amino acids: CASSRGQGVDTQYF. CDR3 DNA sequence: TGTGCCAGCAGCCGGGGACAGGGTGTAGATACGCAGTATTTT.

The chain uses TRBV15 and TRBJ2-7, with D possibly being TRBD1 (5 bases). V lost 0 bases and J 4 bases, leaving 7 bases between the germline ends. CDR3 size: 13 residues. From germline, CDR1 is LNHNV and CDR2 YYDKDF (reference sequence). CDR3 DNA: TGTGCCACCAGCAGAGAGCGACAGTACGAGCAGTACTTC. The encoded protein is CATSRERQYEQYF.